This T cell receptor (beta chain) emerged from a study of T cell repertoires in cytomegalovirus infection. The wider study: Indicated by public TCR beta signatures were CMV infection and matching HLA type.

This clonotype was observed a few times. Via MiXCR, TCRdb re-called the reads, giving one row per CDR3 protein. The sample yields about 400,000 distinct CDR3 sequences, about a sixth seen once. Input material: PBMCs. This receptor was identified in a human donor in good health (CMV status not recorded). Some clones in this sample may be carry-over from other donors' samples.

The CDR3 region has the DNA TGTGCCAGCAGCCGGGGGGGGAAGAGCAATCAGCCCCAGCATTTT. It yields the protein CASSRGGKSNQPQHF. The chain couples TRBV6-1 to TRBJ1-5, with a possible D match to TRBD1 (5 bases). The CDR3 contains 15 residues. Germline lookup yields CDR1 MNHNS and CDR2 SASEGT. The V end was cut by 6 bases, the J end by 1 base, with 13 bases between.